This passage covers 3 T cell receptor beta chains from one sample sequenced in a study of T-cell memory formation after mild COVID-19. Via MiXCR, TCRdb re-called the 5' RACE reads, giving one row per CDR3 protein. The sample holds 470,000 or so distinct CDR3 sequences; 15% to 20% are singletons and the top ten take around an eighth. The sequencing input was PBMCs or a T cell subset sorted from them (not recorded which). The source of these receptors is an adult woman who had mild COVID-19 (a few samples of this study predate the infection). Cell type and time point are not known.

This sequence joins TRBV7-2 and TRBJ2-3; 13 bases match TRBD2. The CDR3 length is 17 residues. V shed 5 bases, J shed 3 bases, and the junction held 8 bases outside the gene matches. Germline assignment: CDR1 SGHTA and CDR2 FQGNSA. CDR3 in amino acids: CASSRKGTSGITDTQYF. CDR3 DNA: TGTGCCAGCAGCCGTAAAGGGACTAGCGGGATAACAGATACGCAGTATTTT.

This chain uses TRBV5-5 with TRBJ1-1; the match to TRBD1 covers 10 bases. This CDR3 comprises 15 residues. The junction had 5 bases not matched to a gene; V was cut back by 3 bases and J by 3 bases. Germline V gene lookup returns CDR1 SGHKS and CDR2 YYEKEE (reference sequence). CDR3 in amino acids: CASSYPGTGDTEAFF. The CDR3 bases are TGTGCCAGCAGCTATCCCGGGACAGGGGACACTGAAGCTTTCTTT.

This chain links TRBV7-9 with TRBJ1-5, with 7 bases matching TRBD1. V dropped 5 bases and J dropped 5; count of bases not matched to a gene: 9. This CDR3 has 15 residues. From germline, CDR1 is SEHNR and CDR2 FQNEAQ (reference sequence). CDR3 in amino acids: CASSGDREHYQPQHF. As DNA, the CDR3 is TGTGCCAGCAGCGGCGACAGGGAGCACTATCAGCCCCAGCATTTT.